This TCR beta chain comes out of a study of T cells after yellow fever vaccination. Comments on this clonotype: Its antigen is not known.

Points from the study as a whole: Weaker overall was a secondary response that nonetheless peaked faster, on day 5 versus 15. Among all clonotypes, a small share was observed in both CD4 and CD8 compartments. Reappearance after the booster was observed for most primary-vaccination clones (roughly 97% CD4, roughly 88% CD8).

A 5'RACE template-switching step, the method used to make TCR cDNA, added a universal primer site and UMIs. Via MiXCR, TCRdb re-called the 5' RACE reads, giving one row per CDR3 protein. The data contain some 560,000 distinct CDR3 sequences, about 15% of them singletons. The CDR3 sequence is 14 residues long. V was clipped by 3 bases and J by 4 bases, with 10 bases between them. Germline CDR1 LNHNV, CDR2 YYDKDF (reference sequence). The receptor comes from a man aged 18 to 30 who received the YFV17D yellow fever vaccine. The sample in question was PBMCs, obtained 4 to 5 days after the first yellow fever vaccination. The chain recombines TRBV15 with TRBJ1-5, with D perhaps matching TRBD1 (6 bases). The CDR3 nucleotides are TGTGCCACCAGCAGTTTACAGGGTAATCAGCCCCAGCATTTT. Encoded protein: CATSSLQGNQPQHF.